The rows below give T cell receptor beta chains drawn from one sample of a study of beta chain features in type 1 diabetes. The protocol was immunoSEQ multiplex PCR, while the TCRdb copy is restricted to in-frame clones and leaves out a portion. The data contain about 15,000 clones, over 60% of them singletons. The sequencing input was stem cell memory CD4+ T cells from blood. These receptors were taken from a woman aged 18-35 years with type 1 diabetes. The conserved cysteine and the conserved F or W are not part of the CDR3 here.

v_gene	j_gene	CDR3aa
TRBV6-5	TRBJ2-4	ASSPSLAKNIQY
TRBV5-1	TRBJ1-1	ASSAKYGTGAYTEAF
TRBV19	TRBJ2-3	ASGLGQTDTQY
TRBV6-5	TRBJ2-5	ASTDGQGIRTQY
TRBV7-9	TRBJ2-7	ASSLALNEQY
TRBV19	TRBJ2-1	ASSIGWGRWNEQF
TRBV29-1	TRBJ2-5	SVLLQGTLTQETQY
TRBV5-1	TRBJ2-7	ASSLVWDTNYEQY
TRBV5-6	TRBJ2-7	ASSLDYYEQY
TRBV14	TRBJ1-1	ASSQSSRGETEAF
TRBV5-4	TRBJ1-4	ASSISGKSNEKLF
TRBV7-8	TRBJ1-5	ASSLQGNQPQH
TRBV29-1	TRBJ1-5	SVREGTGNQPQH
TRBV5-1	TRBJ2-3	ASSFASGVTDTQY
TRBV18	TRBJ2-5	ASFRTPQETQY
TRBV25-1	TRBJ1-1	ASSDRQGIFPEAF
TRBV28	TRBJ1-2	ASIHSGFGGYT
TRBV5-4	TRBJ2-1	ASSLAGASGISEQF
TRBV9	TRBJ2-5	ASSKGQKETQY
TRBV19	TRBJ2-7	ASSTGGKTRSYEQY
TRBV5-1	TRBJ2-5	ASSYTLAVQETQY
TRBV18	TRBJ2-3	ASSPQSGTSTDTQY
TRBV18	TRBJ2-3	ASSDDGSTDTQY
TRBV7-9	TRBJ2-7	ASSLAGTSYEQY
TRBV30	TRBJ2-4	AWSVPVVGTLAKNIQY
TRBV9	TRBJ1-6	ASSATGASTYNSPLH